These 8 T cell receptor beta chains originate from one sample sequenced in a study of T cell changes during pregnancy in multiple sclerosis. The table came from immunoSEQ multiplex PCR; TCRdb's copy has only in-frame clones and leaves some out. Counted here are roughly 80,000 clones, 93% occurring once; the ten biggest clones make up more than 2.5%. Here the sequenced sample was peripheral blood, taken in the second trimester of pregnancy. These receptors originate from a female donor with multiple sclerosis, enrolled in a pregnancy study.

The chain links TRBV29-1 to TRBJ2-1; D gene uncertain. The CDR3 loop spans 13 amino acids. Germline assignment: CDR1 SQVTM and CDR2 ANQGSEA. V dropped 1 base and J dropped 0 bases, with 4 bases sitting between them. The CDR3 loop is CSVEGSSYNEQFF. CDR3 DNA sequence: TGCAGCGTTGAAGGGAGCTCCTACAATGAGCAGTTCTTC.

The chain uses TRBV2 and TRBJ2-5, with D possibly TRBD2 on 7 matching bases. V was trimmed by 6 bases and J by 4 bases, leaving 18 bases between them. Germline V CDR1 and CDR2: SNHLY, FYNNEI. This CDR3 is 15 amino acids long. The CDR3 DNA reads as TGTGCCAGCAGCGTTCTAGGGGGGGCATCAGAGACCCAGTACTTC. This translates into CASSVLGGASETQYF.

The chain links TRBV7-2 to TRBJ2-5, with 7 bases lining up with TRBD1. The CDR3 is 14 amino acids. In germline, CDR1 is SGHTA, CDR2 FQGNSA. Trimming took 5 bases from V and 4 from J; bases not matched to a gene: 7. CDR3 protein: CASSPGGGIETQYF. The CDR3, as DNA: TGTGCCAGCAGCCCAGGGGGTGGGATAGAGACCCAGTACTTC.

This clone was seen just once. The chain uses TRBV5-6 and TRBJ1-3, with D perhaps matching TRBD1 (6 bases). There are 12 residues in the CDR3. CDR1 is SGHDT and CDR2 is YYEEEE in the germline V gene. V lost 4 bases and J 8 bases, leaving 10 bases between the germline ends. The CDR3 nucleotides read TGTGCCAGCAGCCTGCGGACAGACACCATATATTTT. It yields the protein CASSLRTDTIYF.

The V call is TRBV5-5, the J call TRBJ2-4, with 8 bases aligning to TRBD2. The CDR3 covers 16 residues. Germline lookup yields CDR1 SGHKS and CDR2 YYEKEE (reference sequence). Trimming took 2 bases from V and 0 from J; bases not matched to a gene: 4. CDR3 loop: CASSFSGVLAKNIQYF. The CDR3 nucleotides read TGTGCCAGCAGCTTTAGCGGGGTACTAGCCAAAAACATTCAGTACTTC.

This chain uses TRBV29-1 with TRBJ2-1, with 14 bases that match TRBD2. CDR1 SQVTM and CDR2 ANQGSEA come from the germline V gene. J gave up 4 bases and V 5 bases, and 7 bases lay outside the gene matches. The CDR3 length is 16 residues. The CDR3 protein is CSVRRTSGGLYNEQFF. CDR3 DNA: TGCAGCGTTAGGAGGACTAGCGGGGGGTTATACAATGAGCAGTTCTTC.

This chain links TRBV4-1 with TRBJ2-3, with 9 positions matching TRBD1. The CDR3 is 15 amino acids. Germline CDR1 is MGHRA and CDR2 is YSYEKL. J gave up 8 bases and V 0 bases, and 6 bases lay outside the gene matches. CDR3: CASSQEDRGVGTQYF. CDR3 coding DNA: TGCGCCAGCAGCCAAGAGGACAGGGGAGTAGGTACGCAGTATTTT.

The chain carries TRBV11-2 and TRBJ2-7, with D unclear. CDR3 length equals 14 residues. Trimming took 2 bases from V and 5 from J, leaving 13 bases between them. In germline, CDR1 is SGHAT, CDR2 FQNNGV. CDR3 residues: CASSLTTINNEQYF. In nucleotides, the CDR3 is TGTGCCAGCAGCTTAACTACGATCAACAACGAGCAGTACTTC.